This T cell receptor (beta chain) appears in the sequencing data of a study of lung T cells in sarcoidosis with Löfgren's syndrome. Looking at the study overall: Repertoire analyses centered on Löfgren's syndrome patients. Overall study results and limits: Versus controls, Löfgren's syndrome patients reportedly showed TRAV12-1 and TRBV2 as most expanded.

TCRdb fed the reads into MiXCR, producing one record per CDR3 protein. The table shows approximately 19,000 distinct CDR3 sequences, with approximately 21% occurring only once. The CDR3 is made up of 15 amino acids. Germline trimming cut 3 bases from V and 3 bases from J; bases unmatched to any gene: 4. The germline CDR1 and CDR2 sequences are MNHNS and SASEGT. This clonotype is classed as medium-sized. Its target is unknown. Sequenced input: CD4+ T cells from PBMCs. This sequence originates from a human donor with sarcoidosis (Löfgren's syndrome or another form), or a control subject (not recorded which). The V gene is TRBV6-1, the J gene TRBJ2-3; 9 bases are shared with TRBD2. The chain's CDR3 is CASSDPAGGTDTQYF. The CDR3 coding sequence is TGTGCCAGCAGTGATCCAGCGGGGGGTACAGATACGCAGTATTTT.